Below are 27 T cell receptor beta chains sequenced from a single sample in a study of technical replicates of blood from a handful of donors. Produced via immunoSEQ multiplex PCR; TCRdb's table is partial and in-frame only. The table includes tens of thousands of clones, 93% detected once. The specimen sequenced was T cells isolated from PBMCs. The source of these receptors is a human donor in good health.

The CDR3 is CASSLQGETQYF. The CDR3 DNA follows: TGTGCCAGCAGTTTACAGGGAGAGACCCAGTACTTC. V gene TRBV28 combines with J gene TRBJ2-5; possible D gene TRBD1, 5 bases. The germline V gene has CDR1 MDHEN and CDR2 SYDVKM. This CDR3 is built from 12 residues. V dropped 2 bases and J dropped 4 bases, with 5 bases sitting between them.

The rearrangement links TRBV7-9 to TRBJ1-2; D uncertain. This CDR3 comprises 14 residues. Germline lookup yields CDR1 SEHNR and CDR2 FQNEAQ (reference sequence). The V gene lost 0 bases and the J gene lost 2 bases, with 7 bases spanning the gap. The CDR3 bases are TGTGCCAGCAGCTTAGCAGGAGTAAACTATGGCTACACCTTC. Amino acids: CASSLAGVNYGYTF.

CDR3 region: CAGIEWLAGDSYEQYF. The DNA of the CDR3 is TGTGCGGGGATTGAGTGGCTAGCGGGCGACTCCTACGAGCAGTACTTC. The chain has TRBV7-3 and TRBJ2-7; 8 nucleotides match TRBD2. The CDR3 has 16 residues. Germline values: CDR1 SGHTA, CDR2 FQGTGA.

The V call is TRBV6-6, the J call TRBJ1-3, with no clear D. Per germline, CDR1 MNHNY and CDR2 SVGAGI (reference sequence). V lost 6 bases and J lost 6, with 9 bases in between. The CDR3 consists of 12 residues. The CDR3 reads CASSSLLNTIYF. The CDR3 nucleotides are TGTGCCAGCAGCTCCCTTTTAAACACCATATATTTT.

The J gene is TRBJ1-1, the V gene TRBV5-1; D is perhaps TRBD1 (6 bases). Trimming cost V 6 bases and J 8 bases, with 11 bases left between them. Germline CDR1 SGHRS, CDR2 YFSETQ. This CDR3 comprises 11 residues. The CDR3 sequence is CASTGGAEAFF. CDR3 in DNA: TGCGCCAGCACCGGGGGGGCAGAAGCTTTCTTT.

The gene calls are TRBV5-6 and TRBJ2-5, with 10 bases identical to TRBD2. The CDR3 spans 15 residues. Germline CDR1 is SGHDT and CDR2 is YYEEEE. Losses at the gene ends were 0 bases for V and 4 bases for J; bases not matched to a gene: 3. CDR3 bases: TGTGCCAGCAGCTTGGGACTAGCGGGCGCAGAGACCCAGTACTTC. As protein: CASSLGLAGAETQYF.

This chain links TRBV11-2 with TRBJ1-1; 7 bases fit TRBD1. The CDR3 runs 15 residues. Germline CDR1 reads SGHAT; CDR2 reads FQNNGV. The V and J ends lost 4 bases and 7 bases, in that order; junction bases with no gene match: 12. In DNA, the CDR3 is TGTGCCAGCAGCTCCTACCTCAGGGGGTATGGTGAAGCTTTCTTT. Encoded protein: CASSSYLRGYGEAFF.

The chain carries TRBV5-1 and TRBJ1-2, with D perhaps matching TRBD1 (6 bases). Germline loops: CDR1 SGHRS, CDR2 YFSETQ. V lost 4 bases and J lost 7, with 17 bases in between. The length of the CDR3 is 14 residues. The CDR3 protein is CASSQEQGRGGYTF. As DNA, the CDR3 is TGCGCCAGCAGCCAGGAACAGGGACGTGGTGGCTACACCTTC.

The chain links TRBV2 to TRBJ1-2; 10 nucleotides line up with TRBD1. CDR3 length: 17 amino acids. With 2 bases clipped from V and 3 bases from J, the junction kept 9 bases outside the gene matches. Germline CDR1 is SNHLY and CDR2 is FYNNEI. The CDR3 protein is CASSEWDRGGGYYGYTF. The DNA for the CDR3 is TGTGCCAGCAGTGAATGGGACAGGGGTGGAGGGTACTATGGCTACACCTTC.

The genes are TRBV27 and TRBJ2-7, with 7 bases fitting TRBD1. The length of the CDR3 is 13 residues. Germline V gives CDR1 MNHEY, CDR2 SMNVEV (reference sequence). J was trimmed by 3 bases and V by 5 bases; bases with no gene match: 4. The DNA of the CDR3 is TGTGCCAGCAGTCCAGGGACAGTCTACGAGCAGTACTTC. Its translation: CASSPGTVYEQYF.

This clone came up a few times. The rearrangement uses TRBV5-1 and TRBJ1-1; no clear D gene. Germline CDR1 and CDR2: SGHRS and YFSETQ. The CDR3 runs to 11 residues. V lost 7 bases and J lost 7, with 11 bases in between. CDR3 bases: TGCGCCAGCCAAAGAGGGCTTGAAGCTTTCTTT. Translating it yields CASQRGLEAFF.

This clone was recorded once. The chain links TRBV6-5 to TRBJ2-5; D perhaps matches TRBD2 (5 bases). Germline V gives CDR1 MNHEY, CDR2 SVGAGI. Trimming took 2 bases from V and 7 from J, leaving 11 bases between them. CDR3 length: 13 amino acids. The CDR3 sequence: CASSYGDEGTQYF. CDR3 in DNA: TGTGCCAGCAGTTACGGTGACGAGGGGACCCAGTACTTC.

The chain carries TRBV5-1 and TRBJ1-1; D gene ambiguous. V lost 5 bases, J lost 3 bases, and 8 bases lay in between. This CDR3 comprises 12 residues. In germline, CDR1 is SGHRS, CDR2 YFSETQ. This CDR3 is CASRPEDTEAFF. CDR3 nucleotides: TGCGCCAGCAGGCCTGAGGACACTGAAGCTTTCTTT.

This chain joins TRBV28 and TRBJ2-5; D is unresolved. Deletions cut 4 bases from V and 4 bases from J, with 4 bases between. CDR1 MDHEN and CDR2 SYDVKM come from the germline V gene. The CDR3 is 11 residues long. The CDR3 reads CASSWRETQYF. The DNA of the CDR3 is TGTGCCAGCAGTTGGAGAGAGACCCAGTACTTC.

The chain carries TRBV19 and TRBJ1-1; 8 bases line up with TRBD1. The CDR3 contains 15 residues. The germline V gene encodes CDR1 LNHDA and CDR2 SQIVND (reference sequence). J was trimmed by 5 bases and V by 4 bases; bases with no gene match: 9. The CDR3 sequence is CASSSNGQGGTEAFF. The CDR3, as DNA: TGTGCCAGTAGTAGCAACGGACAGGGAGGGACTGAAGCTTTCTTT.

The chain recombines TRBV5-1 with TRBJ1-2, with 8 bases lining up with TRBD1. This CDR3 is 18 amino acids long. J lost 2 bases, V lost 0 bases, and 12 bases had no gene match. Germline lookup yields CDR1 SGHRS and CDR2 YFSETQ. The CDR3 coding sequence is TGCGCCAGCAGCTTGGGGGGGGACAGGTGGACCTACAACTATGGCTACACCTTC. The encoded protein is CASSLGGDRWTYNYGYTF.

The chain uses TRBV7-2 and TRBJ1-2; no reliable D call. From germline, CDR1 is SGHTA and CDR2 FQGNSA. The CDR3 totals 16 residues. V was clipped by 0 bases and J by 2 bases, with 13 bases between them. In DNA form, the CDR3 reads TGTGCCAGCAGCTTAGCGAGGGCGACAACGAACTATGGCTACACCTTC. It codes for CASSLARATTNYGYTF.

The chain couples TRBV6-1 to TRBJ1-4; TRBD1 might be the D (6 bases). Germline-derived CDR1 and CDR2 are MNHNS and SASEGT. The CDR3 runs to 14 residues. Between the trimmed V and J ends, which lost 3 bases and 4 bases, there was a span of 9 bases. The CDR3 reads CASSEGHSNEKLFF. DNA of the CDR3: TGTGCCAGCAGTGAGGGACACAGTAATGAAAAACTGTTTTTT.

The chain joins TRBV27 to TRBJ1-1; D ambiguous. Trimming shortened V by 1 base and J by 4 bases, and 7 bases separated the two germline ends. The CDR3 runs to 13 residues. The germline V gene encodes CDR1 MNHEY and CDR2 SMNVEV (reference sequence). CDR3 in amino acids: CASSLYPSTEAFF. The CDR3 DNA is TGTGCCAGCAGTTTATACCCCAGCACTGAAGCTTTCTTT.

This chain uses TRBV4-1 with TRBJ1-4; D gene unclear. The CDR3 contains 14 residues. V dropped 3 bases and J dropped 0 bases, with 5 bases sitting between them. Germline V gene lookup returns CDR1 MGHRA and CDR2 YSYEKL. CDR3 protein: CASSHSATNEKLFF. The CDR3 DNA follows: TGCGCCAGCAGCCACAGCGCAACTAATGAAAAACTGTTTTTT.

The J gene is TRBJ1-4, the V gene TRBV28; a possible D gene is TRBD1 (5 bases). The CDR3 is made up of 14 amino acids. Germline V CDR1 and CDR2: MDHEN, SYDVKM. The ends were cut back, 3 bases at V and 3 bases at J, with 8 bases in the middle. The CDR3 loop reads CASSFGGANEKLFF. The DNA for the CDR3 is TGTGCCAGCAGTTTTGGGGGGGCTAATGAAAAACTGTTTTTT.

The genes are TRBV4-2 and TRBJ2-1, with 7 bases lining up with TRBD2. The CDR3 has 16 residues. Germline CDR1 reads LGHNA; CDR2 reads YNFKEQ. V lost 4 bases and J lost 9; bases outside the gene matches: 15. CDR3 DNA sequence: TGTGCCAGCAGCCGGGAGATGGGGGGGAGCATCGGTGAGCAGTTCTTC. Its protein is CASSREMGGSIGEQFF.

The chain couples TRBV19 to TRBJ2-7; D ambiguous. V dropped 3 bases and J dropped 5 bases, with 11 bases sitting between them. The CDR3 is 13 residues long. Looked up from germline, CDR1 is LNHDA and CDR2 is SQIVND (reference sequence). CDR3 DNA: TGTGCCAGTAGTATGAACGGGTTCAACGAGCAGTACTTC. This codes for CASSMNGFNEQYF.

CDR3 loop: CASSTSGTGDEQYF. Written as DNA, the CDR3 is TGTGCCAGCAGCACCTCCGGGACAGGGGACGAGCAGTACTTC. The chain uses TRBV9 and TRBJ2-7; 10 nucleotides line up with TRBD1. CDR1 is SGDLS, CDR2 YYNGEE, per germline. Trimming cost V 4 bases and J 5 bases; bases outside gene matches: 6. The CDR3 totals 14 residues.

The gene calls are TRBV10-1 and TRBJ2-7, with TRBD1 matching over 9 bases. Per germline, CDR1 WNHNN and CDR2 SYGVQD (reference sequence). V lost 5 bases to trimming and J lost 2 bases; unmatched junction nucleotides: 4. The CDR3 spans 14 residues. CDR3 nucleotides: TGCGCCAGCAGTTCCGGGACAGGGACCTACGAGCAGTACTTC. Translating gives CASSSGTGTYEQYF.

V usage is TRBV10-1 and J usage is TRBJ2-5, with TRBD2 identical over 9 bases. Looked up from germline, CDR1 is WNHNN and CDR2 is SYGVQD (reference sequence). This CDR3 has 15 residues. Trimming removed 0 bases from V and 5 bases from J; junction bases left unmatched: 4. CDR3 nucleotides: TGCGCCAGCAGTGAGTCGGTTGCGGGAGGGGAGACCCAGTACTTC. Protein: CASSESVAGGETQYF.

The genes are TRBV6-5 and TRBJ2-3; a weak D match, TRBD1 (5 bases). Trimming took off 2 bases at V and 5 bases at J, with 11 bases between the two ends. The CDR3 consists of 14 residues. Germline V gene lookup returns CDR1 MNHEY and CDR2 SVGAGI. The chain's CDR3 is CASSYVRGQDTQYF. For the CDR3, the DNA is TGTGCCAGCAGTTACGTGCGAGGACAAGATACGCAGTATTTT.